Each of the 32 T cell receptor beta chains below was sequenced from the same sample in a study of cytotoxic CD8 clonotypes in ibrutinib-treated CLL. TCRdb's copy holds only in-frame clones and misses some; the assay was immunoSEQ multiplex PCR. The sample records some 200,000 clones, 55% to 85% being singletons. The starting material was PBMCs, obtained after 24 months of ibrutinib treatment. The source of these receptors is a human donor with chronic lymphocytic leukemia.

This clone has just a few counts. This specimen includes other DNA sequences encoding the same CDR3. The rearrangement links TRBV7-2 to TRBJ2-5; D uncertain. Germline V gives CDR1 SGHTA, CDR2 FQGNSA. V was cut by 0 bases and J by 5 bases, with 4 bases left in between. This CDR3 spans 12 amino acids. As DNA, the CDR3 is TGTGCCAGCAGCTTAGCCCGGGAGACCCAGTACTTC. It yields the protein CASSLARETQYF.

V and J are TRBV6-5 and TRBJ1-3, with 9 bases lining up with TRBD1. Per the germline V gene, CDR1 is MNHEY and CDR2 is SVGAGI. This CDR3 contains 14 residues. V lost 6 bases and J lost 4; bases outside the gene matches: 4. The CDR3 is CASSQTGGGNTIYF. The CDR3 nucleotides are TGTGCCAGCAGCCAAACAGGGGGCGGAAACACCATATATTTT.

CDR3: CASSPGTLYEQYF. The CDR3 bases are TGTGCCAGCTCACCCGGGACTCTTTACGAGCAGTACTTC. V and J are TRBV18 and TRBJ2-7; D perhaps matches TRBD2 (6 bases). Trimming shortened V by 3 bases and J by 4 bases, and 10 bases separated the two germline ends. Per the germline V gene, CDR1 is KGHSH and CDR2 is LQKENI. The length of the CDR3 is 13 residues. The variable domain in full, with the rest retrieved from reference TRBV18 and TRBJ2-7, is NAGVMQNPRHLVRRRGQEARLRCSPMKGHSHVYWYRQLPEEGLKFMVYLQKENIIDESGMPKERFSAEFPKEGPSILRIQQVVRGDSAAYFCASSPGTLYEQYFGPGTRLTVT.

This clone appeared once. The chain joins TRBV19 to TRBJ1-1, with D maybe TRBD1 (6 bases). Trimming cost V 9 bases and J 5 bases, with 16 bases left between them. This CDR3 is 13 amino acids long. Germline assignment: CDR1 LNHDA and CDR2 SQIVND (reference sequence). CDR3 in amino acids: CASRGRGETEAFF. For the CDR3, the DNA is TGTGCCAGCCGGGGGCGAGGAGAGACTGAAGCTTTCTTT.

The J gene is TRBJ1-1, the V gene TRBV7-9; maybe TRBD1 (6 bases). The V gene lost 6 bases and the J gene lost 1 base, with 12 bases spanning the gap. CDR3 length: 14 residues. Germline CDR1 reads SEHNR; CDR2 reads FQNEAQ (reference sequence). The CDR3 reads CASRLQGGNTEAFF. The CDR3 DNA reads as TGTGCCAGCAGGCTACAGGGAGGGAACACTGAAGCTTTCTTT.

This rearrangement joins TRBV28 to TRBJ2-7; 10 nucleotides align to TRBD1. In germline, CDR1 is MDHEN, CDR2 SYDVKM. The CDR3 covers 18 residues. V trimming: 0 bases; J trimming: 2 bases; junction bases outside the gene matches: 10. The CDR3 loop is CASSLWDPWDRGPYEQYF. The CDR3 bases are TGTGCCAGCAGTTTATGGGATCCGTGGGACAGGGGTCCCTACGAGCAGTACTTC.

To note about this clone: At one of its ends the junction is not consistent with the germline gene, which may arise from a read error. The chain carries TRBV5-6 and TRBJ2-7; D call uncertain. The germline V gene has CDR1 SGHDT and CDR2 YYEEEE. The length of the CDR3 is 14 residues. The CDR3, as DNA: TGTGCCAGCAGCTTGGGATCCAGGTCCTCCGAGCAGTACTTC. Translated, it gives CASSLGSRSSEQYF.

This chain connects TRBV7-2 to TRBJ2-7; D uncertain. V was pared by 1 base and J by 3 bases, with 4 bases between. Per germline, CDR1 SGHTA and CDR2 FQGNSA. The CDR3 is 12 amino acids. CDR3 coding DNA: TGTGCCAGCAGCTTAGGGCGCTACGAGCAGTACTTC. Protein sequence: CASSLGRYEQYF.

This chain joins TRBV27 and TRBJ2-1; perhaps TRBD2 as D (6 bases). The V end was cut by 5 bases, the J end by 0 bases, with 14 bases between. Germline V CDR1 and CDR2: MNHEY, SMNVEV (reference sequence). The CDR3 runs 16 residues. The CDR3 bases are TGTGCCAGCAGTCGACTTAGCGGTGGCTCCTACAATGAGCAGTTCTTC. Translated, it gives CASSRLSGGSYNEQFF.

The chain recombines TRBV18 with TRBJ1-2, with no clear D. Germline assignment: CDR1 KGHSH and CDR2 LQKENI. The CDR3 has 14 amino acids. With 1 base removed from V and 0 bases from J, the gap between germline ends came to 6 bases. CDR3 loop: CASSPLTANYGYTF. CDR3 nucleotides: TGTGCCAGCTCACCACTCACCGCTAACTATGGCTACACCTTC.

The chain joins TRBV11-3 to TRBJ2-1; 9 nucleotides line up with TRBD2. The J segment lost 4 bases and the V segment lost 5 bases, leaving 9 bases of the junction unmatched. Germline loops: CDR1 SGHNT, CDR2 YENEEA. The CDR3 contains 16 residues. CDR3 residues: CASSHNAGGRYNEQFF. DNA for the CDR3: TGTGCCAGCAGCCATAATGCGGGAGGGCGGTACAATGAGCAGTTCTTC.

This chain joins TRBV29-1 and TRBJ2-1; 15 bases are shared with TRBD2. This CDR3 comprises 16 residues. V trimming: 6 bases; J trimming: 8 bases; junction bases outside the gene matches: 11. Germline V lookup: CDR1 SQVTM, CDR2 ANQGSEA. The CDR3 sequence: CSVRTGTSGRIDEQFF. The CDR3 region has the DNA TGCAGCGTCCGAACCGGGACTAGCGGGAGGATTGATGAGCAGTTCTTC.

The genes are TRBV6-1 and TRBJ1-2; D is undetermined. The germline V gene has CDR1 MNHNS and CDR2 SASEGT. Trimming stripped 8 bases from V and 1 base from J, with 17 bases between. The CDR3 runs 15 residues. The CDR3 is CASGRRADLNYGYTF. CDR3 in DNA: TGTGCCAGCGGACGTAGGGCAGACCTTAACTATGGCTACACCTTC.

The V call is TRBV9, the J call TRBJ2-1; TRBD2 matches 7 bases. V gave up 4 bases and J gave up 0 bases; unmatched junction bases: 4. This CDR3 has 15 amino acids. Germline loops: CDR1 SGDLS, CDR2 YYNGEE. The DNA for the CDR3 is TGTGCCAGCAGCCCTTGGGGGGGCTCCTACAATGAGCAGTTCTTC. Its translation is CASSPWGGSYNEQFF. Together with reference TRBV9 and TRBJ2-1, the CDR3 gives the full variable domain: DSGVTQTPKHLITATGQRVTLRCSPRSGDLSVYWYQQSLDQGLQFLIQYYNGEERAKGNILERFSAQQFPDLHSELNLSSLELGDSALYFCASSPWGGSYNEQFFGPGTRLTVL.

The chain carries TRBV19 and TRBJ2-2, with 7 nucleotides matching TRBD2. The CDR3 is made up of 15 amino acids. The germline V gene encodes CDR1 LNHDA and CDR2 SQIVND (reference sequence). V was clipped by 3 bases and J by 4 bases; unmatched bases: 5. CDR3 nucleotide sequence: TGTGCCAGTAGTATGGGCCTAGCGGCCACCGGGGAGCTGTTTTTT. Residues: CASSMGLAATGELFF.

This chain connects TRBV7-6 to TRBJ2-7, with TRBD2 matching 13 bases. Trimming removed 5 bases from V and 5 bases from J; junction bases left unmatched: 6. Germline V gene lookup returns CDR1 SGHVS and CDR2 FNYEAQ. The CDR3 length is 15 residues. The CDR3 nucleotides are TGTGCCAGCAGCCACGGACTAGCGGGAGCAAACGAGCAGTACTTC. Translation: CASSHGLAGANEQYF.

In the case of this clone: The same CDR3 can be traced to other DNA sequences in this sample. The J gene is TRBJ1-5, the V gene TRBV5-6; D uncertain. The CDR3 totals 12 residues. The germline V gene encodes CDR1 SGHDT and CDR2 YYEEEE. V lost 0 bases and J lost 4, with 2 bases in between. In DNA form, the CDR3 reads TGTGCCAGCAGCTTGGATAATCAGCCCCAGCATTTT. Amino acid sequence: CASSLDNQPQHF.

The chain carries TRBV28 and TRBJ1-2; D gene uncertain. V dropped 2 bases and J dropped 5 bases, with 15 bases sitting between them. Germline V lookup: CDR1 MDHEN, CDR2 SYDVKM. The CDR3 length is 15 residues. The CDR3 region is CASSLSPPGGYGYTF. CDR3 coding DNA: TGTGCCAGCAGTTTAAGTCCCCCAGGAGGGTATGGCTACACCTTC.

The rearrangement links TRBV6-6 to TRBJ1-3; D is uncertain. Trimming took 6 bases from V and 4 from J, leaving 4 bases between them. CDR3 length: 11 residues. The germline V gene has CDR1 MNHNY and CDR2 SVGAGI (reference sequence). CDR3 residues: CASRGGNTIYF. CDR3 DNA: TGTGCCAGCAGGGGGGGAAACACCATATATTTT.

V is TRBV11-2 and J is TRBJ2-7, with D tentatively TRBD1 (5 bases). The germline V gene encodes CDR1 SGHAT and CDR2 FQNNGV. Deletions cut 2 bases from V and 2 bases from J, with 16 bases between. The CDR3 covers 16 residues. This CDR3 reads CASSLIQGILTYEQYF. The DNA for the CDR3 is TGTGCCAGCAGCTTAATCCAGGGTATCCTAACCTACGAGCAGTACTTC.

V usage is TRBV5-8 and J usage is TRBJ1-2; 8 nucleotides line up with TRBD1. Germline trimming cut 8 bases from V and 6 bases from J; bases unmatched to any gene: 12. The germline CDR1 and CDR2 sequences are SGHTS and YDEGEE. CDR3 length: 14 amino acids. In nucleotides, the CDR3 is TGTGCCAGTAGCAGGGGGCAGGCTTGGGATGGCTACACCTTC. Translated, it gives CASSRGQAWDGYTF.

This rearrangement joins TRBV5-4 to TRBJ2-1, with TRBD1 matching 10 bases. Germline values: CDR1 SGHNT, CDR2 YYREEE (reference sequence). This CDR3 is 17 amino acids long. With 4 bases clipped from V and 8 bases from J, the junction kept 15 bases outside the gene matches. CDR3 loop: CASSHLGTGASLYEQFF. The CDR3 nucleotides read TGTGCCAGCAGCCACTTAGGGACAGGGGCCAGCCTGTATGAGCAGTTCTTC.

The chain carries TRBV4-3 and TRBJ2-1; possible D gene TRBD2, 5 bases. The germline V and J ends were trimmed by 1 base and 5 bases, with 12 bases remaining between them. The CDR3 extends over 15 amino acids. Germline V gene sequence: CDR1 LGHNA, CDR2 YSLEER. The CDR3 loop reads CASSQGTGTNNEQFF. DNA of the CDR3: TGCGCCAGCAGCCAAGGGACGGGAACCAACAATGAGCAGTTCTTC.

The V gene is TRBV5-6, the J gene TRBJ2-5; a weak D match, TRBD2 (6 bases). The germline V gene encodes CDR1 SGHDT and CDR2 YYEEEE. This CDR3 comprises 15 residues. Trimming pared 4 bases from V and 1 base from J, leaving 14 bases between. CDR3 sequence reads: CASSAGYGLQETQYF. Here the CDR3 DNA reads TGTGCCAGCAGCGCGGGGTACGGACTCCAAGAGACCCAGTACTTC.

The V call is TRBV18, the J call TRBJ2-2; TRBD1 matches at 7 bases. This CDR3 has 16 residues. Per germline, CDR1 KGHSH and CDR2 LQKENI. The ends lost 3 bases at V and 2 bases at J; junction bases unmatched: 6. The CDR3 DNA sequence: TGTGCCAGCTCACCTCCGAACAGGGGAAACACCGGGGAGCTGTTTTTT. This sequence encodes CASSPPNRGNTGELFF.

The chain uses TRBV6-1 and TRBJ1-1, with a weak D call TRBD1 (5 bases). V lost 2 bases and J lost 1, with 11 bases in between. Per the germline V gene, CDR1 is MNHNS and CDR2 is SASEGT. The CDR3 is 15 amino acids. This CDR3 is CASSELDSGNTEAFF. The DNA of the CDR3 is TGTGCCAGCAGTGAACTCGACAGCGGGAACACTGAAGCTTTCTTT.

The CDR3 here is CASLRRQTGNTIYF. The CDR3 nucleotides are TGTGCCAGCCTCAGACGACAAACTGGAAACACCATATATTTT. This sequence joins TRBV7-9 and TRBJ1-3; D is unclear. The CDR3 runs to 14 residues. Between the trimmed V and J ends, which lost 8 bases and 2 bases, there was a span of 13 bases. Germline CDR1 and CDR2: SEHNR and FQNEAQ (reference sequence).

V gene TRBV6-5 combines with J gene TRBJ2-1; maybe TRBD2 (6 bases). The ends were cut back, 6 bases at V and 5 bases at J, with 17 bases in the middle. Germline assignment: CDR1 MNHEY and CDR2 SVGAGI. The CDR3 is 15 amino acids. CDR3 in DNA: TGTGCCAGCAGCCCCGTCCCCGGGAGCCACAATGAGCAGTTCTTC. The encoded protein is CASSPVPGSHNEQFF.

This chain joins TRBV20-1 and TRBJ2-7; D not certain. CDR3 size: 11 residues. CDR1 and CDR2 (germline): DFQATT, SNEGSKA (reference sequence). Between the trimmed V and J ends, which lost 3 bases and 4 bases, there was a span of 7 bases. CDR3 amino acids: CSASPSYEQYF. Written as DNA, the CDR3 is TGCAGTGCTAGCCCCAGTTACGAGCAGTACTTC.

This clone was observed a single time. The chain recombines TRBV30 with TRBJ2-7; D might be TRBD1 (6 bases). The V end was cut by 0 bases, the J end by 3 bases, with 6 bases between. This CDR3 is 12 amino acids long. Germline loops: CDR1 GTSNPN, CDR2 SVGIG (reference sequence). CDR3 sequence: CAWSVGGYEQYF. CDR3 coding DNA: TGTGCCTGGAGTGTAGGGGGCTACGAGCAGTACTTC.

The CDR3 DNA follows: TGTGCCAGCAGCCAAGATTTAGGCACAGCCCATGAAAAACTGTTTTTT. This sequence encodes CASSQDLGTAHEKLFF. The chain has TRBV5-5 and TRBJ1-4, with unresolved D. Per germline, CDR1 SGHKS and CDR2 YYEKEE (reference sequence). Trimming left V 4 bases short and J 6 bases short, with 19 bases between. The CDR3 runs to 16 residues.

V gene TRBV19 combines with J gene TRBJ2-7; perhaps D is TRBD1 or TRBD2 (5 bases each). V was shortened by 5 bases and J by 1 base, with 15 bases between the two germline ends. Germline CDR1 LNHDA, CDR2 SQIVND (reference sequence). CDR3 size: 15 residues. CDR3 DNA: TGTGCCAGTAGTGCCCGGGACCGAATTTCCTACGAGCAGTACTTC. Translated: CASSARDRISYEQYF.